One and the same sample provided the 14 T cell receptor beta chains below, sequenced in a study of cytomegalovirus exposure and HLA in healthy donors. PCR employed 60 Vbeta and 13 Jbeta primers. Sequenced by immunoSEQ multiplex PCR; TCRdb stores in-frame clones only, minus some. The table shows 85,000 to 100,000 clones, with approximately 83% occurring only once. The sequenced sample consisted of PBMCs. These receptors came from a female donor in good health and CMV-seropositive.

The gene calls are TRBV4-2 and TRBJ2-3; 10 bases match TRBD1. Looked up from germline, CDR1 is LGHNA and CDR2 is YNFKEQ. The CDR3 runs to 20 residues. V shed 1 base and J 0 bases; nucleotides not matched to a gene: 13. CDR3 sequence (DNA): TGTGCCAGCAGCCAAGCGGGGGGGACAGGGGTAACTACTAGCACAGATACGCAGTATTTT. Its protein is CASSQAGGTGVTTSTDTQYF.

This clone appeared a few times. This chain links TRBV7-6 with TRBJ1-1; D unresolved. The V end lost 3 bases, the J end lost 0 bases, and 20 bases lay between the germline ends. Germline CDR1 reads SGHVS; CDR2 reads FNYEAQ. CDR3 length: 18 amino acids. The CDR3 is CASSFLSSARVLNTEAFF. CDR3 sequence (DNA): TGTGCCAGCAGCTTCCTCTCTTCGGCCCGGGTACTGAACACTGAAGCTTTCTTT.

The rearrangement links TRBV5-1 to TRBJ1-2; 11 nucleotides match TRBD1. V was clipped by 4 bases and J by 8 bases; unmatched bases: 7. There are 14 residues in the CDR3. Germline lookup yields CDR1 SGHRS and CDR2 YFSETQ. The DNA for the CDR3 is TGCGCCAGCAGCCCCGGACAGGGGGCAGGGGGCTACACCTTC. Its translation: CASSPGQGAGGYTF.

This chain connects TRBV5-1 to TRBJ2-2; no definite D call. The CDR3 is 15 residues long. The germline V and J ends were trimmed by 7 bases and 0 bases, with 13 bases remaining between them. Germline values: CDR1 SGHRS, CDR2 YFSETQ. DNA of the CDR3: TGCGCCAGCGCGGCGGCCAGAACGAACACCGGGGAGCTGTTTTTT. This codes for CASAAARTNTGELFF.

The V and J genes are TRBV12-5 and TRBJ1-2; D is unclear. Germline lookup yields CDR1 LGHNT and CDR2 FRNRAP. V lost 0 bases to trimming and J lost 8 bases, with 13 bases between them. CDR3 size: 14 residues. CDR3 amino acids: CASGLVRREGGYTF. The CDR3 DNA follows: TGTGCTAGTGGTTTGGTACGACGGGAAGGGGGCTACACCTTC.

This clone was picked up a small number of times. The chain employs TRBV19 and TRBJ1-2; 7 nucleotides align to TRBD1. The CDR3 contains 15 residues. Unmatched junction bases numbered 9, after V lost 3 bases and J lost 5 bases. CDR1 LNHDA and CDR2 SQIVND come from the germline V gene (reference sequence). The CDR3 is CASSIRQGQVYGYTF. CDR3 nucleotides: TGTGCCAGTAGTATTCGACAGGGTCAGGTTTATGGCTACACCTTC.

J is TRBJ1-1 and V is TRBV6-5; D ambiguous. CDR3 length: 14 residues. Trimming left V 7 bases short and J 1 base short, with 13 bases between. In germline, CDR1 is MNHEY, CDR2 SVGAGI. DNA for the CDR3: TGTGCCAGCACCCTCGGTCAGGCGAACACTGAAGCTTTCTTT. Encoded protein: CASTLGQANTEAFF.

The chain couples TRBV6-5 to TRBJ2-1; 7 bases align to TRBD1. Germline values: CDR1 MNHEY, CDR2 SVGAGI. V lost 2 bases and J lost 4; bases outside the gene matches: 5. This CDR3 spans 15 amino acids. CDR3 region: CASSYLPTGYNEQFF. The DNA for the CDR3 is TGTGCCAGCAGTTACCTACCGACAGGGTACAATGAGCAGTTCTTC.

The rearrangement links TRBV6-6 to TRBJ1-2; tentatively, D is TRBD1 (6 bases). This CDR3 has 15 amino acids. Germline lookup yields CDR1 MNHNY and CDR2 SVGAGI (reference sequence). The V gene lost 2 bases and the J gene lost 2 bases, with 12 bases spanning the gap. The chain's CDR3 is CASSYEEQGNYGYTF. CDR3 DNA sequence: TGTGCCAGCAGTTACGAGGAGCAGGGGAACTATGGCTACACCTTC.

The chain employs TRBV25-1 and TRBJ1-1; 9 bases map to TRBD1. Germline loops: CDR1 MGHDK, CDR2 SYGVNS. J lost 4 bases, V lost 5 bases, and 8 bases had no gene match. This CDR3 comprises 15 residues. The CDR3 region has the DNA TGTGCCAGCAGTCTGGGACAGGGAATCGGCACTGAAGCTTTCTTT. Residues: CASSLGQGIGTEAFF.

The CDR3 DNA is TGTGCCTGGAGATCGAATGAAAAACTGTTTTTT. Translated, it gives CAWRSNEKLFF. The chain recombines TRBV30 with TRBJ1-4; D remains unclear. The CDR3 is 11 amino acids. Deletions cut 3 bases from V and 5 bases from J, with 4 bases between. Germline CDR1 and CDR2: GTSNPN and SVGIG (reference sequence).

V usage is TRBV12-2 and J usage is TRBJ2-1; TRBD2 is taken as the D call from the table, unchecked against the DNA. TRBV12-2 is designated a pseudogene. The CDR3 runs 17 residues. This CDR3 reads CASRLALLAYCLNEQFF. In DNA, the CDR3 is TGTGCAAGTCGCTTAGCCCTCCTAGCGTACTGTTTGAATGAGCAGTTCTTC.

The rearrangement links TRBV4-2 to TRBJ2-3; 13 bases are shared with TRBD2. Germline V CDR1 and CDR2: LGHNA, YNFKEQ. Germline trimming cut 1 base from V and 3 bases from J; bases unmatched to any gene: 7. This CDR3 has 18 residues. CDR3 protein: CASSQATSGRPKTDTQYF. CDR3 in DNA: TGTGCCAGCAGCCAAGCGACTAGCGGGAGGCCCAAGACAGATACGCAGTATTTT.

V is TRBV6-1 and J is TRBJ2-3; 10 bases line up with TRBD2. The CDR3 has 15 amino acids. Germline CDR1 and CDR2: MNHNS and SASEGT. The V segment lost 2 bases and the J segment 2 bases; nucleotides outside the gene matches: 1. The CDR3, as DNA: TGTGCCAGCAGTGAACTAGCGGGAGACACAGATACGCAGTATTTT. As protein: CASSELAGDTDTQYF.